This T cell receptor (beta chain) comes out of a study of T-cell memory formation after mild COVID-19. Germline lookup yields CDR1 SGHRS and CDR2 YFSETQ. The CDR3 spans 16 residues. V lost 3 bases to trimming and J lost 3 bases; unmatched junction nucleotides: 11. TCR alpha and TCR beta cDNA libraries with sample barcodes and UMIs came from 5'RACE using constant-segment primers. TCRdb reprocessed the 5' RACE reads via MiXCR and lists one record per CDR3 protein. The sample lists a few hundred thousand distinct CDR3 sequences, around a quarter occurring once. Sequencing was done on a sample of PBMCs or a T cell subset sorted from them (not recorded which). This chain connects TRBV5-1 to TRBJ2-7; 8 bases align to TRBD2. The sequence was collected from an adult woman who had mild COVID-19 (a few samples of this study predate the infection). Cell type and time point are not known. Here the CDR3 DNA reads TGCGCCAGCAGCTATTCTCCCGGGGGGGAATACTACGAGCAGTACTTC. The encoded protein is CASSYSPGGEYYEQYF.